Sequencing of this T cell receptor (beta chain) was carried out in a study of cytomegalovirus exposure and HLA in healthy donors. PCR primers comprised 60 Vbeta and 13 Jbeta primers. Clones were read by immunoSEQ multiplex PCR, and TCRdb kept only the in-frame ones, dropping some. Here the sample spans about 200,000 clones, approximately 79% being singletons. This TCR was sampled from a man aged 18-30 years in good health and CMV-seronegative. Sequencing was done on a sample of PBMCs.

The CDR3 nucleotides are TGTGCCAGCAGCTTGGAGACAGCCAATTCACCCCTCCACTTT. Translating it yields CASSLETANSPLHF. The chain is built from TRBV5-4 and TRBJ1-6; D may be TRBD1 (5 bases). V lost 0 bases and J lost 7, with 8 bases in between. CDR1 and CDR2 (germline): SGHNT, YYREEE (reference sequence). This CDR3 has 14 residues. The entire variable domain, with the rest obtained from reference TRBV5-4 and TRBJ1-6, is as follows: ETGVTQSPTHLIKTRGQQVTLRCSSQSGHNTVSWYQQALGQGPQFIFQYYREEENGRGNFPPRFSGLQFPNYSSELNVNALELDDSALYLCASSLETANSPLHFGNGTRLTVT.